This T cell receptor (beta chain) was obtained from a study of T cells in Graves' hyperthyroidism and ophthalmopathy. Study results and limitations: The majority of expanded thyroid clonotypes above 0.001 also appeared in blood.

Concerning this clonotype itself: Antigen unknown.

RNA transcripts served as the template for amplifying TCR beta CDR3 regions. An initial round of RT-PCR targeting the TCR CDR3 relied on the HTBI primer set. TCRdb reanalysed the multiplex PCR reads using MiXCR and keeps one entry per CDR3 protein. The data show about 410,000 distinct CDR3 sequences, with about 14% seen just once and around 20% held by the top ten. Uncontrolled infection, other autoimmune disease, pregnancy or lactation excluded patients. Trimming at V came to 5 bases and at J to 0 bases, leaving 12 bases not matched to a gene. CDR1 is LGHNA, CDR2 YNFKEQ, per germline. The CDR3 length is 18 residues.

Specimen: blood. The J gene is TRBJ2-1, the V gene TRBV4-2; 8 bases agree with TRBD2. The clonotype was recovered from a young woman with Graves' ophthalmopathy. CDR3: CASSTRSGGGHSYNEQFF. DNA for the CDR3: TGTGCCAGCAGCACCCGTTCCGGGGGGGGGCACTCCTACAATGAGCAGTTCTTC.